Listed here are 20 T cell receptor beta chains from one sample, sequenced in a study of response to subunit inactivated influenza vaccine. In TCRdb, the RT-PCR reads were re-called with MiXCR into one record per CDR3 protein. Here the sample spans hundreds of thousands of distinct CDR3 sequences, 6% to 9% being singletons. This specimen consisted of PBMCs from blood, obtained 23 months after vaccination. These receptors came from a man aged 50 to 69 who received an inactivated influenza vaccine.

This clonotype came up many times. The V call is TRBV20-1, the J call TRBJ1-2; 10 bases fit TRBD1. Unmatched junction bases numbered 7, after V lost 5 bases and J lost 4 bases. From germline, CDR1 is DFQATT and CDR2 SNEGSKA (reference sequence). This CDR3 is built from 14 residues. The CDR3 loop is CSAQGQGISYGYTF. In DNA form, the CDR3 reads TGCAGTGCTCAGGGACAGGGGATCTCCTATGGCTACACCTTC.

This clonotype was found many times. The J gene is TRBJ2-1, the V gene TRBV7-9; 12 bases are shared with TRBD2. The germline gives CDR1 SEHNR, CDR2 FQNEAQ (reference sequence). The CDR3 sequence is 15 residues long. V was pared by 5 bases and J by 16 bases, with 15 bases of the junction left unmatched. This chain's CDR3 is CASSPPGLAGLQGFF. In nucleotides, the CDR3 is TGTGCCAGCAGCCCACCGGGACTAGCGGGCCTTCAGGGTTTCTTC.

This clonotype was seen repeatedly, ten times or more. CDR3 residues: CASSRDVLATGELFF. The CDR3 DNA reads TGTGCCAGCAGCCGAGATGTACTAGCGACCGGGGAGCTGTTTTTT. The rearrangement uses TRBV4-2 and TRBJ2-2; 7 bases match TRBD2. This CDR3 is 15 amino acids long. From germline, CDR1 is LGHNA and CDR2 YNFKEQ. With 4 bases clipped from V and 5 bases from J, the junction kept 7 bases outside the gene matches.

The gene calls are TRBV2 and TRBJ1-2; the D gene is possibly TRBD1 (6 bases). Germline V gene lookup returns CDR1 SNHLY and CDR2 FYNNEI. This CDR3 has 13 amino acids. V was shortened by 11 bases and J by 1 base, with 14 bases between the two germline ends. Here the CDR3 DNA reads TGTGCCCAGGGGCAGGGCAATAACTATGGCTACACCTTC. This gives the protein CAQGQGNNYGYTF.

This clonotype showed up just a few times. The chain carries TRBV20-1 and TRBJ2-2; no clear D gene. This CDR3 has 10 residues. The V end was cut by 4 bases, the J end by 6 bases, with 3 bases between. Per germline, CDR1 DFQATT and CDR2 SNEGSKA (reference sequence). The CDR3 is CSAKAGELFF. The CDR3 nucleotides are TGCAGTGCTAAGGCCGGGGAGCTGTTTTTT.

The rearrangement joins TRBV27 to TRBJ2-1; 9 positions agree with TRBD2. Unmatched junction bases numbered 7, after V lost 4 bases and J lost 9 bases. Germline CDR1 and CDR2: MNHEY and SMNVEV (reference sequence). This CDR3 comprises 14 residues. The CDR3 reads CASSSTGLAGEQFF. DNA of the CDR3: TGTGCCAGCAGTTCGACGGGACTAGCAGGTGAGCAGTTCTTC.

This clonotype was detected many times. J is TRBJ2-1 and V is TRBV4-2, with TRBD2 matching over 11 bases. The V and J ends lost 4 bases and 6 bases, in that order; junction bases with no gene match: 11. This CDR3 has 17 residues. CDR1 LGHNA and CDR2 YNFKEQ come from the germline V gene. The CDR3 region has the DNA TGTGCCAGCAGCCCTACGACTAGCGGGGTTATAGGCAATGAGCAGTTCTTC. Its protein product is CASSPTTSGVIGNEQFF.

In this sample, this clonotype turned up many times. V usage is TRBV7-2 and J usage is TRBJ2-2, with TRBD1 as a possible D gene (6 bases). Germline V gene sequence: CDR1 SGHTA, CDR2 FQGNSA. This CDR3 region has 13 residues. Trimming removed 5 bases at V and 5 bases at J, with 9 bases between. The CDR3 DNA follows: TGTGCCAGCAGCAAGGACAGAACCGGGGAGCTGTTTTTT. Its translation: CASSKDRTGELFF.

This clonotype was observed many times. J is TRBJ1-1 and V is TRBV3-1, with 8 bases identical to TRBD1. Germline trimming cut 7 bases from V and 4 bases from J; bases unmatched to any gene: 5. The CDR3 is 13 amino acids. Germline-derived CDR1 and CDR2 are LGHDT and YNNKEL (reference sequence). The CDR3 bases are TGTGCCAGCACCCGGACAGGGTTCACTGAAGCTTTCTTT. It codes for CASTRTGFTEAFF. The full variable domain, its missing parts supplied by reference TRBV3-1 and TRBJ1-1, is DTAVSQTPKYLVTQMGNDKSIKCEQNLGHDTMYWYKQDSKKFLKIMFSYNNKELIINETVPNRFSPKSPDKAHLNLHINSLELGDSAVYFCASTRTGFTEAFFGQGTRLTVV.

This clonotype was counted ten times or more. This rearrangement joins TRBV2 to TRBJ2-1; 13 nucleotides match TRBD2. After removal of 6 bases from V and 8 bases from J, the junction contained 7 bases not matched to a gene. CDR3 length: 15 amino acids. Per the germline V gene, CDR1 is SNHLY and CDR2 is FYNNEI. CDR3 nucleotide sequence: TGTGCCAGCAGAAGACTAGCGGGGGGATTCGATGAGCAGTTCTTC. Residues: CASRRLAGGFDEQFF.

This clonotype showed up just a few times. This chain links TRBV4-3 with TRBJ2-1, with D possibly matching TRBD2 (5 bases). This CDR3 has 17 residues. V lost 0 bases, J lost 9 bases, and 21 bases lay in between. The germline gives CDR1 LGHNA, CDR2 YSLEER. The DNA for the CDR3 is TGCGCCAGCAGCCAAGATAGAGTCGCTACAAGAAGCGGTGAGCAGTTCTTC. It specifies CASSQDRVATRSGEQFF.

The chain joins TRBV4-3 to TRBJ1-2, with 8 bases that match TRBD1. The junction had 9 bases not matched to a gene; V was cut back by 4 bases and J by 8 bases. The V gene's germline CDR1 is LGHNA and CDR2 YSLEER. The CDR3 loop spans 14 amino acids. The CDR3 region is CASSPGTGLAGYTF. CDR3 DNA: TGCGCCAGCAGCCCCGGGACAGGTCTGGCCGGCTACACCTTC.

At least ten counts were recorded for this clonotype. The CDR3 spells CASSLGTGRPGELFF. In DNA, the CDR3 is TGTGCCAGCAGTTTAGGGACAGGGCGGCCCGGGGAGCTGTTTTTT. The J gene is TRBJ2-2, the V gene TRBV12-3 or TRBV12-4; TRBD1 matches at 8 bases. The junction had 4 bases not matched to a gene; V was cut back by 1 base and J by 6 bases. The CDR3 is made up of 15 amino acids.

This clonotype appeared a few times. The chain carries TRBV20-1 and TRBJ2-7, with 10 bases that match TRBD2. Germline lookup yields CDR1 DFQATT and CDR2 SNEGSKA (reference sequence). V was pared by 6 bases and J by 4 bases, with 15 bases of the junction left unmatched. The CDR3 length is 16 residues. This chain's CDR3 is CSAATWGASGSYEQYF. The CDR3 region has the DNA TGCAGTGCAGCCACCTGGGGGGCTAGCGGGAGTTACGAGCAGTACTTC.

CDR3 nucleotide sequence: TGTGCCAGCAGCTCCAGGACTAGCGGGGCCTACGAGCAGTACTTC. Its protein product is CASSSRTSGAYEQYF. The chain employs TRBV7-9 and TRBJ2-7; TRBD2 matches 12 bases. J gave up 2 bases and V 4 bases, and 3 bases lay outside the gene matches. Germline V lookup: CDR1 SEHNR, CDR2 FQNEAQ (reference sequence). This CDR3 has 15 residues.

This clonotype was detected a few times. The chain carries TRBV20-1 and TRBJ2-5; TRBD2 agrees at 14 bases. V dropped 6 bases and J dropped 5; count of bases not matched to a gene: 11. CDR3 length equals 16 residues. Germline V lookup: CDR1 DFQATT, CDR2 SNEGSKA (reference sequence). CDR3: CSAKNPGLAGEETQYF. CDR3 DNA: TGCAGTGCCAAAAATCCGGGACTAGCGGGGGAGGAGACCCAGTACTTC.

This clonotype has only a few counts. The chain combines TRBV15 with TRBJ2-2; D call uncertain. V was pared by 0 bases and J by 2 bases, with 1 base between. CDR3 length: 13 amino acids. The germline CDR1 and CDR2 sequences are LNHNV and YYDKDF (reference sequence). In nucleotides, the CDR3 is TGTGCCACCAGCAGAGACAACACCGGGGAGCTGTTTTTT. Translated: CATSRDNTGELFF.

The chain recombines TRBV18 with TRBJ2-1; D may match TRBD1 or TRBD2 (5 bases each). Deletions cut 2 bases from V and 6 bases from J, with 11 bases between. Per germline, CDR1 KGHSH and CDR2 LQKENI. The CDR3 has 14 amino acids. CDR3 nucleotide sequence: TGTGCCAGCTCACCATTAGGGGACCGCAATGAGCAGTTCTTC. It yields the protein CASSPLGDRNEQFF.

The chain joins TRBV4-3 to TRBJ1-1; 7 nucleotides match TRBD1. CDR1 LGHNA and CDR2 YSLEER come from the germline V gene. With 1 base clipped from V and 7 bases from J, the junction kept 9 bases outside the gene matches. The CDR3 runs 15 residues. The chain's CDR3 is CASSQVVQGLGEAFF. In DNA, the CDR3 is TGCGCCAGCAGCCAAGTAGTACAGGGGTTGGGTGAAGCTTTCTTT.

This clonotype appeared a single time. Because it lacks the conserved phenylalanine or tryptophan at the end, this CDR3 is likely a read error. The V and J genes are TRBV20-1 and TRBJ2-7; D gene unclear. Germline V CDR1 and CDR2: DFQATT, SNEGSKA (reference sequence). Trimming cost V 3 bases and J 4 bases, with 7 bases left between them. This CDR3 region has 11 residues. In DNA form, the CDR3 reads TGCAGTGCTAGGCCAATATACGAGCAGTACCTC. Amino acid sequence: CSARPIYEQYL.